This T cell receptor (beta chain) was sequenced during a study of T cells in Graves' hyperthyroidism and ophthalmopathy. TCR beta CDR3 sequences were amplified from RNA transcripts. HTBI primers were used for first-round RT-PCR of the TCR CDR3. TCRdb analysed the multiplex PCR reads with MiXCR anew, one entry per CDR3 protein. Of roughly 510,000 distinct CDR3 sequences in the sample, around 21% were seen once. The V gene lost 4 bases and the J gene lost 3 bases, with 16 bases spanning the gap. CDR1 is SGHNT and CDR2 is YYREEE in the germline V gene (reference sequence). The CDR3 extends over 15 amino acids. This clonotype was counted at least ten times.

Sequenced material: blood. The chain uses TRBV5-4 and TRBJ2-5; TRBD2 might be the D (5 bases). This sequence originates from a man younger than 30 with Graves' hyperthyroidism. CDR3 sequence (DNA): TGTGCCAGCAGCCACAAGACACGGGAAAAAGAGACCCAGTACTTC. Translated: CASSHKTREKETQYF.